This TCR beta chain was obtained from a study of vaccination effects on CD4 cells after COVID-19. Before sequencing took place, the ViraFEST assay used viral peptide pools to expand antigen-specific CD4+ T cells. Upon completion of more than eight days in culture, CD4+ T cells were isolated. Participants received two doses of either the BNT162b2 or mRNA-1273 vaccine. Each culture well received under 2.5 million PBMC. These cells were then cultured in IMDM with approximately 10 IU/ml IL-2 and roughly 10 ug/ml peptides. The CDR3 has 14 amino acids. Germline trimming cut 4 bases from V and 7 bases from J; bases unmatched to any gene: 7. CDR1 and CDR2 from the germline V gene are LGHDT and YNNKEL (reference sequence). Method: immunoSEQ multiplex PCR; TCRdb's copy keeps in-frame clones and lacks some. Altogether tens of thousands of clones are present, around 81% being singletons, with the ten largest covering 0.95% to 1.5%.

About this clone itself: Its antigen is undetermined.

J is TRBJ2-1 and V is TRBV3-1 (or the pseudogene TRBV3-2), with TRBD1 identical over 7 bases. The sample consisted of CD4+ T cells from PBMCs cultured with HCoV-229E spike peptides, taken after COVID-19 vaccination. This receptor was identified in a human donor who received a COVID-19 vaccine. In nucleotides, the CDR3 is TGTGCCAGCAGCCCTGCTAGGGGGCGAAATGAGCAGTTCTTC. This codes for CASSPARGRNEQFF.